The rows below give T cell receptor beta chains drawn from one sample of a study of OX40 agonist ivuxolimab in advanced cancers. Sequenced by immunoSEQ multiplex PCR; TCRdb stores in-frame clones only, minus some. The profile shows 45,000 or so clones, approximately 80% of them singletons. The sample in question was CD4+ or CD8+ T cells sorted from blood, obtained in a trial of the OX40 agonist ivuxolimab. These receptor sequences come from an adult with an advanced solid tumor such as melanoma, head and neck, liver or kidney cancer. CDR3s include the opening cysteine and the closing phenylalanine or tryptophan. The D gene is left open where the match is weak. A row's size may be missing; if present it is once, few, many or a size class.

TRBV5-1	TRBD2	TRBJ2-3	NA	CASSSGLAKDTQYF	TGCGCCAGCAGCTCGGGACTAGCGAAGGATACGCAGTATTTT
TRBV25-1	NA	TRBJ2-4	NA	CASSDPGIQYF	TGTGCCAGCAGTGACCCGGGCATTCAGTACTTC
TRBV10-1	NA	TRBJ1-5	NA	CARKVVLGQPQHF	TGCGCCAGAAAGGTGGTTCTAGGGCAGCCCCAGCATTTT
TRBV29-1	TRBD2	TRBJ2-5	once	CSDTSGAQQETQYF	TGCAGCGACACTAGCGGGGCCCAACAAGAGACCCAGTACTTC
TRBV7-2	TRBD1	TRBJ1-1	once	CASSLTGGLLNTEAFF	TGTGCCAGCAGCTTAACAGGGGGCTTGTTGAACACTGAAGCTTTCTTT
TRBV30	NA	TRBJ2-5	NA	CAWSINYQETQYF	TGTGCCTGGAGTATCAACTATCAAGAGACCCAGTACTTC
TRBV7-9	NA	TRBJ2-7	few	CASSPVSTSTYEQYF	TGTGCCAGCAGCCCCGTAAGTACTAGCACCTACGAGCAGTACTTC
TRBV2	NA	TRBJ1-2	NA	CASSREYGYTF	TGTGCCAGCAGTCGAGAATATGGCTACACCTTC
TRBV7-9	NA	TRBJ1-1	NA	CASSRGILNTEAFF	TGTGCCAGCAGCAGGGGTATCTTGAACACTGAAGCTTTCTTT
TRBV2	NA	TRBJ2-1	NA	CASKGEPESMIF	TGTGCCAGCAAGGGGGAGCCGGAGTCCATGATCTTC
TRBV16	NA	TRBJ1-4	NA	CASRDQTATNEKLFF	TGTGCCAGCAGGGACCAGACAGCAACTAATGAAAAACTGTTTTTT